This T cell receptor beta chain was observed in a study of CD8+ T cells in alopecia areata. The V gene end was trimmed by 3 bases and the J gene end by 6 bases; junction bases not matched to a gene: 4. Germline values: CDR1 MGHRA, CDR2 YSYEKL. The CDR3 consists of 13 residues. Comments on this clone: Antigen unknown.

Regarding treatment: oral pan-JAK inhibitor, 5-10 mg twice daily. Investigators sorted PBMCs to obtain both CD4+ and CD8+ T cells. Whole-study results and caveats: Among the top 100, expanded CD8+ clones were significantly decreased by tofacitinib, as was scalp clonality.

In each case, RNA was isolated and then reverse transcribed into cDNA as the sequencing template. Produced via immunoSEQ multiplex PCR; TCRdb's table is partial and in-frame only. The repertoire consists of some 100,000 clones, with less than 75% occurring once and the leading ten covering more than 25%. The sequenced sample was CD8+ T cells sorted from blood, obtained at week 4, from a patient treated with tofacitinib. This receptor was identified in a human donor with alopecia areata. The gene calls are TRBV4-1 and TRBJ2-7, with 8 bases aligning to TRBD2. The chain's CDR3 is CASSQEAGGEQYF. CDR3 bases: TGCGCCAGCAGCCAGGAGGCGGGGGGCGAGCAGTACTTC.